This T cell receptor beta chain was identified during a study of regulatory T cells in long-lasting Graves disease. The wider study: Graves' patients (newly diagnosed) had been on antithyroid drugs under 3 months.

The germline gives CDR1 SGHAT, CDR2 FQNNGV. The CDR3 contains 14 residues. V lost 5 bases and J lost 6; bases outside the gene matches: 9. Building the TCR beta libraries relied on iRepertoire HTBI primers, and CDR3 regions underwent Arm-PCR. TCRdb redid the calling of the multiplex PCR reads with MiXCR, one entry per CDR3 protein. The repertoire holds about 430,000 distinct CDR3 sequences, with 15% as singletons. Described time point: newly diagnosed GD, antithyroid drugs for less than 3 months. TCR sequences were obtained from RNA taken from PBMCs. In this sample, this clonotype turned up once. The sample was also linked to a second study, of T cells in Graves' hyperthyroidism and ophthalmopathy.

This chain uses TRBV11-2 with TRBJ1-1; 7 nucleotides align to TRBD1. Sequenced material: peripheral blood mononuclear cells (PBMCs), taken at new diagnosis, from a patient treated with antithyroid drugs. The sequence derives from a woman between 40 and 55 years old with Graves disease. CDR3 residues: CASSPPTGYAEAFF. As DNA, the CDR3 is TGTGCCAGCAGCCCCCCGACAGGGTACGCTGAAGCTTTCTTT.